The clone carrying this T cell receptor (beta chain) has just a few counts. Its target is not known. This sample is drawn from a study of beta chain features in type 1 diabetes. Naive, central memory, regulatory and stem cell-like memory cells within the CD4+ compartment were sorted using CD45RO/CCR7/CD25/CD127/CD95/CD27. Every isolated RNA sample was fully reverse transcribed, so sequencing captured expressed TCRB transcripts. Sequencing used immunoSEQ multiplex PCR; TCRdb keeps in-frame clones, though not all of them. The sample shows about 410,000 clones, approximately 15% of them seen only once. The CDR3 runs to 14 residues. In germline, CDR1 is SQVTM, CDR2 ANQGSEA. With 7 bases removed from V and 4 bases from J, the gap between germline ends came to 17 bases. General study findings and limits: For type 1 diabetes patients, VDJ junctions showed fewer insertions and more deletions. Among all four CD4+ subsets, Type 1 diabetes patients had TCRB CDR3s that were moderately but significantly shorter.

This receptor was identified in a man aged 25-45 years in good health. Sequenced input: naive CD4+ T cells from blood. This chain links TRBV29-1 with TRBJ2-1; D not resolved. CDR3 region: CSAALGGPYNEQFF. The CDR3 bases are TGCAGCGCCGCCCTTGGTGGGCCTTACAATGAGCAGTTCTTC.